This passage covers 22 T cell receptor beta chains from one sample sequenced in a study of blood T cell repertoires in COVID-19. Assay used: immunoSEQ multiplex PCR; TCRdb lists only in-frame clones, some missing. Seen here are 200,000 to 250,000 clones, about 82% observed once, and the top ten hold around 6.4%. Specimen: peripheral blood. Source of these receptors: a woman aged 60-70 years with active or convalescent COVID-19.

The genes are TRBV4-1 and TRBJ2-2; D gene uncertain. Trimming cost V 4 bases and J 3 bases, with 21 bases left between them. The CDR3 is 18 amino acids. From germline, CDR1 is MGHRA and CDR2 YSYEKL. The CDR3 reads CASSPLTSTEPDTGELFF. The CDR3 DNA reads TGCGCCAGCAGCCCTCTAACCTCCACAGAGCCGGACACCGGGGAGCTGTTTTTT.

The CDR3 reads CASSLATGTGDDTQYF. The CDR3 bases are TGCGCCAGCAGCTTGGCGACCGGGACAGGAGACGATACGCAGTATTTT. The chain links TRBV5-1 to TRBJ2-3; TRBD1 agrees at 8 bases. The CDR3 runs 16 residues. Trimming removed 0 bases from V and 6 bases from J; junction bases left unmatched: 9. Germline CDR1 and CDR2: SGHRS and YFSETQ. Looking up the rest from reference TRBV5-1 and TRBJ2-3 gives the full variable domain: KAGVTQTPRYLIKTRGQQVTLSCSPISGHRSVSWYQQTPGQGLQFLFEYFSETQRNKGNFPGRFSGRQFSNSRSEMNVSTLELGDSALYLCASSLATGTGDDTQYFGPGTRLTVL.

The J gene is TRBJ1-4, the V gene TRBV5-1, with 7 bases matching TRBD1. The CDR3 contains 14 residues. J gave up 6 bases and V 7 bases, and 9 bases lay outside the gene matches. The germline CDR1 and CDR2 sequences are SGHRS and YFSETQ. The CDR3 loop reads CASGAYTGDEKLFF. CDR3 coding DNA: TGCGCCAGCGGAGCCTACACAGGGGATGAAAAACTGTTTTTT.

This sequence joins TRBV19 and TRBJ1-1; D gene uncertain. Per germline, CDR1 LNHDA and CDR2 SQIVND (reference sequence). V was trimmed by 6 bases and J by 6 bases, leaving 11 bases between them. The CDR3 runs 12 residues. The CDR3 DNA sequence: TGTGCCAGTAGACTGAACGGGGCTGAAGCTTTCTTT. This encodes CASRLNGAEAFF.

This clone was counted a few times. V usage is TRBV10-2 and J usage is TRBJ2-5; D may be TRBD2 (5 bases). Germline V gene data show CDR1 as WSHSY and CDR2 as SAAADI. Trimming stripped 10 bases from V and 8 bases from J, with 20 bases between. The CDR3 has 13 residues. CDR3 in DNA: TGCGCCACCATGTTGAAGGGCGGAGGCACCCAGTACTTC. Translation: CATMLKGGGTQYF.

This chain links TRBV6-6 with TRBJ2-5, with D possibly being TRBD2 (6 bases). The CDR3 is 14 residues long. Germline V CDR1 and CDR2: MNHNY, SVGAGI (reference sequence). The V end was cut by 4 bases, the J end by 2 bases, with 11 bases between. The CDR3 region has the DNA TGTGCCAGCAGTTGGGTGGGGGGACAAGAGACCCAGTACTTC. This translates into CASSWVGGQETQYF.

The genes are TRBV15 and TRBJ1-1, with D possibly TRBD1 on 5 matching bases. V was pared by 3 bases and J by 1 base, with 9 bases between. The CDR3 extends over 14 amino acids. From germline, CDR1 is LNHNV and CDR2 YYDKDF (reference sequence). CDR3 sequence: CATSRDTKNTEAFF. The CDR3 coding sequence is TGTGCCACCAGCAGGGACACAAAGAACACTGAAGCTTTCTTT.

V gene TRBV6-2 or TRBV6-3 combines with J gene TRBJ1-1; no clear D gene. Trimming removed 6 bases from V and 0 bases from J, with 8 bases in between. CDR3 length equals 13 residues. The V gene's germline CDR1 is MNHEY and CDR2 SVGEGT. The CDR3 protein is CASSETVNTEAFF. CDR3 in DNA: TGTGCCAGCAGCGAGACTGTGAACACTGAAGCTTTCTTT.

The chain links TRBV11-2 to TRBJ2-2, with 8 bases fitting TRBD1. Per germline, CDR1 SGHAT and CDR2 FQNNGV. Losses at the gene ends were 0 bases for V and 1 base for J; bases not matched to a gene: 10. The CDR3 runs 19 residues. CDR3 DNA sequence: TGTGCCAGCAGCTTAGATCTCCAGCAGGGGGCGCGGAACACCGGGGAGCTGTTTTTT. Its protein is CASSLDLQQGARNTGELFF.

The chain couples TRBV7-9 to TRBJ1-2; a weak D match, TRBD1 (5 bases). The germline gives CDR1 SEHNR, CDR2 FQNEAQ (reference sequence). CDR3 length: 14 amino acids. V gave up 6 bases and J gave up 6 bases, with 17 bases separating them. In DNA form, the CDR3 reads TGTGCCAGCAGACTAGCGGGGGACCGGGATGGCTACACCTTC. Translation: CASRLAGDRDGYTF.

This clone was counted between two and nine times. V usage is TRBV15 and J usage is TRBJ1-1; D is ambiguous. The germline gives CDR1 LNHNV, CDR2 YYDKDF (reference sequence). The ends were cut back, 2 bases at V and 0 bases at J, with 7 bases in the middle. CDR3 size: 14 residues. CDR3 in DNA: TGTGCCACCAGCAGATCCCGGGTGAACACTGAAGCTTTCTTT. Translating gives CATSRSRVNTEAFF. The full variable domain, completed using reference TRBV15 and TRBJ1-1, is DAMVIQNPRYQVTQFGKPVTLSCSQTLNHNVMYWYQQKSSQAPKLLFHYYDKDFNNEADTPDNFQSRRPNTSFCFLDIRSPGLGDTAMYLCATSRSRVNTEAFFGQGTRLTVV.

This sequence joins TRBV5-6 and TRBJ1-2; D is undetermined. V was clipped by 2 bases and J by 7 bases, with 9 bases between them. This CDR3 has 12 amino acids. The germline CDR1 and CDR2 sequences are SGHDT and YYEEEE. The CDR3 here is CASSFRSSGYTF. CDR3 coding DNA: TGTGCCAGCAGCTTTAGGTCTAGTGGCTACACCTTC.

The chain links TRBV11-1 to TRBJ2-5; D gene unclear. There are 16 residues in the CDR3. The V gene lost 5 bases and the J gene lost 2 bases, with 18 bases spanning the gap. CDR1 and CDR2 from the germline V gene are SGHAT and FQDESV (reference sequence). The CDR3 region has the DNA TGTGCCAGCAGCCATACAGATACGGTGACGCAAGAGACCCAGTACTTC. Amino acids: CASSHTDTVTQETQYF.

This clone was seen just once. The chain recombines TRBV7-2 with TRBJ1-5; D perhaps matches TRBD1 (5 bases). CDR1 is SGHTA and CDR2 is FQGNSA in the germline V gene. The CDR3 length is 15 residues. V was shortened by 2 bases and J by 7 bases, with 15 bases between the two germline ends. The CDR3 here is CASSLTSGSGQPQHF. DNA for the CDR3: TGTGCCAGCAGCTTAACTTCAGGTTCAGGGCAGCCCCAGCATTTT. The whole variable domain, remainder taken from reference TRBV7-2 and TRBJ1-5, is GAGVSQSPSNKVTEKGKDVELRCDPISGHTALYWYRQSLGQGLEFLIYFQGNSAPDKSGLPSDRFSAERTGGSVSTLTIQRTQQEDSAVYLCASSLTSGSGQPQHFGDGTRLSIL.

This clone was counted only a few times. The chain uses TRBV2 and TRBJ2-3; 8 nucleotides agree with TRBD2. V dropped 8 bases and J dropped 0; count of bases not matched to a gene: 4. The CDR3 runs to 14 residues. From germline, CDR1 is SNHLY and CDR2 FYNNEI. This CDR3 reads CASQREFSTDTQYF. CDR3 in DNA: TGTGCCAGCCAGCGGGAGTTTAGCACAGATACGCAGTATTTT.

The rearrangement joins TRBV7-9 to TRBJ2-7; tentatively, D is TRBD1 (5 bases). The CDR3 spans 13 residues. The germline CDR1 and CDR2 sequences are SEHNR and FQNEAQ (reference sequence). Trimming cost V 3 bases and J 5 bases, with 11 bases left between them. The CDR3 sequence is CASSFVGVHEQYF. The CDR3 region has the DNA TGTGCCAGCAGCTTTGTAGGGGTCCACGAGCAGTACTTC. Supplemented by reference TRBV7-9 and TRBJ2-7, the full variable domain reads DTGVSQNPRHKITKRGQNVTFRCDPISEHNRLYWYRQTLGQGPEFLTYFQNEAQLEKSRLLSDRFSAERPKGSFSTLEIQRTEQGDSAMYLCASSFVGVHEQYFGPGTRLTVT.

The V call is TRBV3-1 (or the pseudogene TRBV3-2), the J call TRBJ2-5, with 7 bases matching TRBD2. After removal of 0 bases from V and 2 bases from J, the junction contained 3 bases not matched to a gene. CDR3 length: 15 amino acids. CDR1 and CDR2 from the germline V gene are LGHDT and YNNKEL (reference sequence). The CDR3 spells CASSQERDYQETQYF. Here the CDR3 DNA reads TGTGCCAGCAGCCAAGAACGGGACTATCAAGAGACCCAGTACTTC.

The V and J genes are TRBV6-5 and TRBJ1-5; tentative D call: TRBD1 (5 bases). V was shortened by 6 bases and J by 7 bases, with 13 bases between the two germline ends. Germline loops: CDR1 MNHEY, CDR2 SVGAGI. The CDR3 has 13 residues. DNA of the CDR3: TGTGCCAGCAGCCGCCTGGGGGGGCAGCCCCAGCATTTT. It yields the protein CASSRLGGQPQHF.

The rearrangement uses TRBV15 and TRBJ2-7; D remains unclear. Trimming shortened V by 0 bases and J by 2 bases, and 8 bases separated the two germline ends. CDR1 and CDR2 (germline): LNHNV, YYDKDF (reference sequence). CDR3 size: 14 residues. The CDR3, as DNA: TGTGCCACCAGCAGAGATCGGGTCCCCTACGAGCAGTACTTC. It codes for CATSRDRVPYEQYF.

V usage is TRBV29-1 and J usage is TRBJ2-2; 8 bases match TRBD2. CDR3 length: 13 residues. Germline-derived CDR1 and CDR2 are SQVTM and ANQGSEA. Germline trimming cut 6 bases from V and 4 bases from J; bases unmatched to any gene: 4. CDR3 residues: CSVPGLGTGELFF. In DNA form, the CDR3 reads TGCAGCGTGCCGGGACTAGGCACCGGGGAGCTGTTTTTT.

This clone has a handful of counts. The V gene is TRBV6-6, the J gene TRBJ1-2; perhaps TRBD1 as D (5 bases). The CDR3 runs to 14 residues. Germline loops: CDR1 MNHNY, CDR2 SVGAGI (reference sequence). V lost 6 bases, J lost 6 bases, and 17 bases lay in between. CDR3 sequence reads: CASRKQAGGDGYTF. The CDR3 DNA reads TGTGCCAGCAGAAAACAAGCCGGGGGGGATGGCTACACCTTC.

This rearrangement joins TRBV19 to TRBJ2-1, with D tentatively TRBD2 (5 bases). The ends were cut back, 2 bases at V and 9 bases at J, with 11 bases in the middle. The CDR3 loop spans 13 amino acids. Germline values: CDR1 LNHDA, CDR2 SQIVND (reference sequence). CDR3 in amino acids: CASSISGTSEQFF. CDR3 coding DNA: TGTGCCAGTAGTATATCGGGAACCTCTGAGCAGTTCTTC.